A single sample gave rise to the 23 T cell receptor beta chains below, sequenced in a study of T cell responses to AZD1222 COVID-19 vaccine. Only in-frame clones appear in the TCRdb table, and some are missing; sequencing was by immunoSEQ multiplex PCR. The repertoire holds tens of thousands of clones, with roughly 87% as singletons. Specimen: peripheral blood, collected on day 0 of AZD1222 vaccination. The receptors originated from an adult in good health.

The rearrangement uses TRBV6-1 and TRBJ1-2, with D perhaps TRBD1 (5 bases). Trimming cost V 0 bases and J 6 bases, with 14 bases left between them. The CDR3 has 15 residues. The germline CDR1 and CDR2 sequences are MNHNS and SASEGT. The CDR3 DNA is TGTGCCAGCAGTGAAGCGCCAGGGCCTTTCGATGGCTACACCTTC. Its protein is CASSEAPGPFDGYTF.

The chain recombines TRBV6-6 with TRBJ1-5; 8 bases are a match to TRBD1. The germline gives CDR1 MNHNY, CDR2 SVGAGI (reference sequence). This CDR3 has 16 amino acids. V was clipped by 4 bases and J by 1 base; unmatched bases: 6. CDR3 nucleotide sequence: TGTGCCAGCAGTTCCTCACAGGGGGGAAGCAATCAGCCCCAGCATTTT. Its protein product is CASSSSQGGSNQPQHF.

The genes are TRBV6-4 and TRBJ2-2, with D possibly matching TRBD2 (6 bases). The CDR3 runs 15 residues. CDR1 and CDR2 from the germline V gene are MRHNA and SNTAGT. The ends were cut back, 3 bases at V and 7 bases at J, with 15 bases in the middle. The CDR3 protein is CASSERGVEDGELFF. CDR3 nucleotide sequence: TGTGCCAGCAGTGAGCGGGGAGTCGAGGACGGGGAGCTGTTTTTT.

The V call is TRBV5-6, the J call TRBJ1-1; D is ambiguous. CDR1 and CDR2 (germline): SGHDT, YYEEEE. CDR3 size: 11 residues. V was shortened by 1 base and J by 6 bases, with 4 bases between the two germline ends. The CDR3 coding sequence is TGTGCCAGCAGCTTGTTTTCTGAAGCTTTCTTT. Protein: CASSLFSEAFF.

The V call is TRBV28, the J call TRBJ2-1; TRBD2 matches at 8 bases. The CDR3 loop spans 14 amino acids. Germline V CDR1 and CDR2: MDHEN, SYDVKM. The junction had 4 bases not matched to a gene; V was cut back by 6 bases and J by 3 bases. CDR3 in amino acids: CASRPGLGYNEQFF. The CDR3 DNA sequence: TGTGCCAGCAGACCGGGACTAGGCTACAATGAGCAGTTCTTC.

The chain employs TRBV11-3 and TRBJ2-7; 9 nucleotides align to TRBD1. The CDR3 has 15 amino acids. The trim removed 6 bases at V and 6 bases at J, leaving 12 bases unmatched. In germline, CDR1 is SGHNT, CDR2 YENEEA. The CDR3 is CASRRAGTGKSEQYF. The CDR3 DNA follows: TGTGCCAGCAGGAGAGCCGGGACAGGGAAATCCGAGCAGTACTTC.

The chain combines TRBV13 with TRBJ1-2; tentatively, D is TRBD1 (6 bases). Per germline, CDR1 PRHDT and CDR2 FYEKMQ (reference sequence). V was shortened by 0 bases and J by 3 bases, with 11 bases between the two germline ends. The CDR3 is made up of 15 amino acids. The CDR3 bases are TGTGCCAGCAGCTTAGGCTCCGGGGGCGACTATGGCTACACCTTC. Translation gives CASSLGSGGDYGYTF. Variable domain in full (rest from reference TRBV13 and TRBJ1-2): AAGVIQSPRHLIKEKRETATLKCYPIPRHDTVYWYQQGPGQDPQFLISFYEKMQSDKGSIPDRFSAQQFSDYHSELNMSSLELGDSALYFCASSLGSGGDYGYTFGSGTRLTVV.

The chain links TRBV7-3 to TRBJ2-2; D may be TRBD1 (5 bases). V lost 2 bases and J 4 bases, leaving 8 bases between the germline ends. Per the germline V gene, CDR1 is SGHTA and CDR2 is FQGTGA. The CDR3 covers 14 residues. The CDR3, as DNA: TGTGCCAGCAGCTTATCTGACAGCACCGGGGAGCTGTTTTTT. It encodes CASSLSDSTGELFF.

The CDR3 loop is CASRSGPRVTDTQYF. CDR3 nucleotides: TGTGCCAGTAGAAGCGGCCCAAGGGTCACAGATACGCAGTATTTT. The rearrangement links TRBV19 to TRBJ2-3; D may be TRBD2 (5 bases). The CDR3 spans 15 residues. The germline V and J ends were trimmed by 6 bases and 2 bases, with 15 bases remaining between them. Germline-derived CDR1 and CDR2 are LNHDA and SQIVND (reference sequence).

The chain is built from TRBV27 and TRBJ2-3; D might be TRBD1 or TRBD2, each matching 5 bases. This CDR3 is built from 15 residues. Germline V gene lookup returns CDR1 MNHEY and CDR2 SMNVEV (reference sequence). The V gene lost 1 base and the J gene lost 4 bases, with 12 bases spanning the gap. As DNA, the CDR3 is TGTGCCAGCAGTTTATTAAGAGGGGACGCAGATACGCAGTATTTT. The encoded protein is CASSLLRGDADTQYF.

This chain joins TRBV28 and TRBJ1-2; 11 bases are shared with TRBD1. The trim removed 6 bases at V and 2 bases at J, leaving 5 bases unmatched. This CDR3 contains 15 residues. Germline loops: CDR1 MDHEN, CDR2 SYDVKM. Written as DNA, the CDR3 is TGTGCCAGCAGCCTCGGGACAGGGGGAAACTATGGCTACACCTTC. Translation: CASSLGTGGNYGYTF.

V usage is TRBV25-1 and J usage is TRBJ2-1; either TRBD1 or TRBD2 may fit D (5 bases each). CDR3 length equals 12 residues. CDR1 is MGHDK and CDR2 is SYGVNS in the germline V gene. The germline V and J ends were trimmed by 3 bases and 9 bases, with 9 bases remaining between them. CDR3 in DNA: TGTGCCAGCAGTGAGCAGGGAGCTGAGCAGTTCTTC. This translates into CASSEQGAEQFF.

The chain joins TRBV30 to TRBJ1-4, with no clear D. Looked up from germline, CDR1 is GTSNPN and CDR2 is SVGIG (reference sequence). This CDR3 has 12 residues. Trimming left V 5 bases short and J 9 bases short, with 13 bases between. The CDR3 loop is CAWARRGQKLFF. In nucleotides, the CDR3 is TGTGCCTGGGCCCGTAGAGGCCAAAAACTGTTTTTT.

The CDR3 DNA reads TGTGCCAGCAGTTACGGGGGGTCGGAGACCCAGTACTTC. Its protein product is CASSYGGSETQYF. The chain couples TRBV6-6 to TRBJ2-5, with a possible D match to TRBD2 (6 bases). From germline, CDR1 is MNHNY and CDR2 SVGAGI (reference sequence). CDR3 length equals 13 residues. The V end lost 2 bases, the J end lost 5 bases, and 9 bases lay between the germline ends.

This chain uses TRBV2 with TRBJ2-1; TRBD1 is a possible D gene (6 bases). Trimming took off 1 base at V and 10 bases at J, with 17 bases between the two ends. The CDR3 covers 15 residues. Germline V gene data show CDR1 as SNHLY and CDR2 as FYNNEI. CDR3 in DNA: TGTGCCAGCAGTGAAGTAGGGGGACGAATGGGGGAGCAGTTCTTC. Translating it yields CASSEVGGRMGEQFF.

The chain combines TRBV6-5 with TRBJ2-6; D is unclear. The CDR3 consists of 14 residues. The germline V and J ends were trimmed by 8 bases and 0 bases, with 8 bases remaining between them. Germline CDR1 MNHEY, CDR2 SVGAGI. CDR3 residues: CASYRSSGANVLTF. CDR3 DNA sequence: TGTGCCAGCTACCGGAGCTCTGGGGCCAACGTCCTGACTTTC.

This chain uses TRBV18 with TRBJ2-5, with D perhaps being TRBD1 or TRBD2 (5 bases each). V was clipped by 1 base and J by 3 bases, with 15 bases between them. The CDR3 loop spans 16 amino acids. Looked up from germline, CDR1 is KGHSH and CDR2 is LQKENI. This chain's CDR3 is CASSPRHRDEKETQYF. CDR3 DNA sequence: TGTGCCAGCTCACCACGGCACCGGGACGAAAAAGAGACCCAGTACTTC.

This rearrangement joins TRBV27 to TRBJ1-2; D is perhaps TRBD1 (6 bases). The ends were cut back, 4 bases at V and 5 bases at J, with 11 bases in the middle. The CDR3 consists of 13 residues. The germline CDR1 and CDR2 sequences are MNHEY and SMNVEV (reference sequence). This CDR3 is CASSSRQEYGYTF. The CDR3, as DNA: TGTGCCAGCAGTTCGAGACAGGAGTATGGCTACACCTTC.

The chain employs TRBV30 and TRBJ1-2; D is undetermined. Germline-derived CDR1 and CDR2 are GTSNPN and SVGIG (reference sequence). Trimming shortened V by 2 bases and J by 3 bases, and 7 bases separated the two germline ends. There are 12 residues in the CDR3. As DNA, the CDR3 is TGTGCCTGGAGTTCCCGCGACTATGGCTACACCTTC. It codes for CAWSSRDYGYTF. Full variable domain (outside the CDR3, taken from reference TRBV30 and TRBJ1-2): SQTIHQWPATLVQPVGSPLSLECTVEGTSNPNLYWYRQAAGRGLQLLFYSVGIGQISSEVPQNLSASRPQDRQFILSSKKLLLSDSGFYLCAWSSRDYGYTFGSGTRLTVV.

This chain connects TRBV7-9 to TRBJ2-1; 8 bases fit TRBD2. Germline V gene sequence: CDR1 SEHNR, CDR2 FQNEAQ (reference sequence). With 10 bases clipped from V and 8 bases from J, the junction kept 10 bases outside the gene matches. CDR3 length equals 13 residues. CDR3 residues: CAIPRGGWDEQFF. CDR3 in DNA: TGTGCCATCCCCCGGGGGGGGTGGGATGAGCAGTTCTTC.

The chain has TRBV9 and TRBJ2-2; 7 positions agree with TRBD1. After removal of 4 bases from V and 5 bases from J, the junction contained 14 bases not matched to a gene. The germline gives CDR1 SGDLS, CDR2 YYNGEE. CDR3 length equals 17 residues. The CDR3 loop is CASSLTLTGLRTGELFF. The CDR3, as DNA: TGTGCCAGCAGCTTAACACTGACAGGGTTAAGGACCGGGGAGCTGTTTTTT.

This clone appeared a few times. This sequence joins TRBV30 and TRBJ2-1; 10 bases match TRBD2. This CDR3 is built from 15 residues. V was clipped by 0 bases and J by 4 bases; unmatched bases: 3. From germline, CDR1 is GTSNPN and CDR2 SVGIG (reference sequence). The CDR3 loop reads CAWSVGSGGYNEQFF. The CDR3 DNA reads as TGTGCCTGGAGTGTAGGTAGCGGGGGGTACAATGAGCAGTTCTTC. Looking up the rest from reference TRBV30 and TRBJ2-1 gives the full variable domain: SQTIHQWPATLVQPVGSPLSLECTVEGTSNPNLYWYRQAAGRGLQLLFYSVGIGQISSEVPQNLSASRPQDRQFILSSKKLLLSDSGFYLCAWSVGSGGYNEQFFGPGTRLTVL.

CDR3 sequence: CASSPRQGAPGEQYF. In DNA, the CDR3 is TGTGCCAGCAGTCCGAGACAGGGTGCACCGGGCGAGCAGTACTTC. The chain employs TRBV6-5 and TRBJ2-7; 7 nucleotides align to TRBD1. The CDR3 has 15 residues. Per the germline V gene, CDR1 is MNHEY and CDR2 is SVGAGI. V shed 5 bases and J 6 bases; nucleotides not matched to a gene: 13.